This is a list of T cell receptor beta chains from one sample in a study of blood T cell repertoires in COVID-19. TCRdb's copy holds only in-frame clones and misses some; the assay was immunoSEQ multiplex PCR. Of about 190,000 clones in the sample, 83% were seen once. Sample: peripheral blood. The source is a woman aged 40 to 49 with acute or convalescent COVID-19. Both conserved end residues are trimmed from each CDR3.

SLPENYGYT	TRBV20-1	TRBJ1-2
ASSPGGNNQPQH	TRBV5-4	TRBJ1-5
ASSQLSTGHQPQH	TRBV4-1	TRBJ1-5
ASSPPSDLFQPQH	TRBV5-8	TRBJ1-5
ASSSAQGANNYGYT	TRBV6-6	TRBJ1-2
SASWGLSQETQY	TRBV20-1	TRBJ2-5
ASTPGTGLYNEQF	TRBV19	TRBJ2-1
AWSVGLGGTDTQY	TRBV30	TRBJ2-3
ASSHYLGHQGDYGYT	TRBV4-1	TRBJ1-2
ASSLDTGTETQY	TRBV5-1	TRBJ2-5
ASSADNSYT	TRBV7-2	TRBJ1-2
ASSKDRGSGNTIY	TRBV11-1	TRBJ1-3
ASRTGTGIINEQY	TRBV6-5	TRBJ2-7
ASSSQGSGNTIY	TRBV6-5	TRBJ1-3
ASITGGTHYT	TRBV28	TRBJ1-2
ASSGTDEKLF	TRBV18	TRBJ1-4
ASSTGQWSSGNTIY	TRBV19	TRBJ1-3
ASSLIQTNYGYT	TRBV5-1	TRBJ1-2
ASSQDPGGETQY	TRBV4-1	TRBJ2-5
ASSPNLAENIQY	TRBV18	TRBJ2-4
SVCQGWGMNTEAF	TRBV29-1	TRBJ1-1
ASSPGTGGTTQH	TRBV9	TRBJ1-5
ASSRPYRGTRNSPLH	TRBV28	TRBJ1-6
ASSLVRTGFTEQF	TRBV11-2	TRBJ2-1
ASTHTWSYNSPLH	TRBV5-5	TRBJ1-6
ATSEAGSTGELF	TRBV24-1	TRBJ2-2
ASSFRQSPLH	TRBV12-3/TRBV12-4	TRBJ1-6
ATSRTRGQASNQPQH	TRBV15	TRBJ1-5
ASRAQGAGQPQH	TRBV27	TRBJ1-5
ASSLPSQGANEQY	TRBV27	TRBJ2-7
ASSLMGQGAYGEQF	TRBV5-1	TRBJ2-1
ASSFGDRVNEQF	TRBV7-2	TRBJ2-1
ASSTRVGEKLF	TRBV5-1	TRBJ1-4
ASSQGGRGVKTQY	TRBV3-1/TRBV3-2	TRBJ2-5
ASRSYEQY	TRBV28	TRBJ2-7